These T cell receptor beta chains were read from a single sample in a study of PD-1 blockade in classical Hodgkin lymphoma. Sequencing used immunoSEQ multiplex PCR; TCRdb keeps in-frame clones, though not all of them. The table records about 22,000 clones, roughly 89% of them present only once. Sequencing input: CD4+ T cells from blood. Receptors originate from a human donor with classical Hodgkin lymphoma. The CDR3 runs from the conserved cysteine through the conserved F or W. D genes are given only for firm matches. A clone size is listed for some rows: how often the clone was seen (once, few, many), or a class if it is expanded.

CDR3aa,CDR3nt,j_gene,d_gene,abundance,v_gene
CASSFDRDNTEAFF,TGTGCCAGCAGCTTTGACAGGGACAACACTGAAGCTTTCTTT,TRBJ1-1,TRBD1,NA,TRBV5-4
CAWSVEATRAEAFF,TGTGCCTGGAGTGTAGAAGCTACGAGGGCTGAAGCTTTCTTT,TRBJ1-1,NA,NA,TRBV30
CASRPRDRVLDTGELFF,TGTGCCAGCAGGCCCCGGGACAGGGTTTTGGACACCGGGGAGCTGTTTTTT,TRBJ2-2,TRBD1,NA,TRBV7-2
CASSLYPNQPQHF,TGTGCCAGCAGTTTATACCCCAATCAGCCCCAGCATTTT,TRBJ1-5,NA,NA,TRBV28
CASSLGQDNSPLHF,TGCGCCAGCAGCCTAGGACAGGATAATTCACCCCTCCACTTT,TRBJ1-6,TRBD1,NA,TRBV5-1
CASSESGEDEQYF,TGCGCCAGCAGTGAGTCTGGGGAAGACGAGCAGTACTTC,TRBJ2-7,NA,few,TRBV10-1
CAPSGGQGGVYSNQPQHF,TGTGCCCCCTCAGGGGGACAGGGAGGGGTCTATAGCAATCAGCCCCAGCATTTT,TRBJ1-5,TRBD1,NA,TRBV10-3
CASSRQRSYEQYF,TGTGCCAGCAGCCGACAGCGCTCCTACGAGCAGTACTTC,TRBJ2-7,NA,NA,TRBV7-2
CASSPPGGGPEQYF,TGCGCCAGCAGCCCACCGGGGGGGGGCCCCGAGCAGTACTTC,TRBJ2-7,TRBD2,NA,TRBV4-1
CASSRDTEKLFF,TGTGCCAGCTCACGGGACACTGAAAAACTGTTTTTT,TRBJ1-4,NA,NA,TRBV18
CSVEINLAGGYTF,TGCAGCGTTGAGATCAATCTCGCTGGTGGCTACACCTTC,TRBJ1-2,NA,NA,TRBV29-1
CASSYPHLYEQYF,TGTGCCAGCAGTTACCCCCATCTCTACGAGCAGTACTTC,TRBJ2-7,NA,NA,TRBV6-5
CASSSRTGWGSYEQYF,TGTGCCAGCAGTTCCAGGACAGGGTGGGGCTCCTACGAGCAGTACTTC,TRBJ2-7,TRBD1,NA,TRBV28
CASSNKTTAAYTF,TGTGCCAGCAGCAACAAGACAACCGCGGCCTACACCTTC,TRBJ1-2,NA,NA,TRBV5-4
CASSYSSRGPRQYF,TGTGCCAGCAGTTACTCGAGTCGGGGACCAAGGCAGTATTTT,TRBJ2-3,NA,NA,TRBV6-5
CASSQWGGNIQYF,TGTGCCAGCAGTCAATGGGGCGGAAACATTCAGTACTTC,TRBJ2-4,NA,NA,TRBV27
CASGVYEARNEQFF,TGCGCCAGCGGGGTGTATGAGGCTAGGAATGAGCAGTTCTTC,TRBJ2-1,NA,NA,TRBV5-1
CASAQGRGAEQYF,TGTGCCTCCGCCCAGGGGCGGGGGGCCGAGCAGTACTTC,TRBJ2-7,TRBD2,large,TRBV28
CASTPGATARKGNTDTQYF,TGTGCCAGCACCCCGGGAGCGACAGCCCGCAAGGGGAACACAGATACGCAGTATTTT,TRBJ2-3,NA,NA,TRBV7-9
CASSATSGVATDTQYF,TGCGCCAGCAGCGCCACTAGCGGGGTTGCGACAGATACGCAGTATTTT,TRBJ2-3,TRBD2,NA,TRBV5-1
CASSYSGYNSPLHF,TGTGCCAGCAGTTACTCGGGCTATAATTCACCCCTCCACTTT,TRBJ1-6,NA,NA,TRBV6-6
CATSRDKRAEGHEQYF,TGTGCCACCAGCAGAGATAAGAGGGCGGAGGGCCACGAGCAGTACTTC,TRBJ2-7,NA,once,TRBV15
CASSEVRTAKTEAFF,TGTGCCAGCAGTGAAGTCCGGACGGCCAAGACTGAAGCTTTCTTT,TRBJ1-1,NA,NA,TRBV2
CASVGQGISGNTIYF,TGTGCCAGCGTAGGCCAGGGTATTTCTGGAAACACCATATATTTT,TRBJ1-3,NA,NA,TRBV7-8
CASSSPGPNNQPQHF,TGTGCCAGCAGTTCCCCGGGACCGAACAATCAGCCCCAGCATTTT,TRBJ1-5,NA,few,TRBV28
CASSLSLGLKTDTQYF,TGTGCCAGCAGCTTGAGTCTGGGGTTAAAGACAGATACGCAGTATTTT,TRBJ2-3,NA,NA,TRBV11-3
CASSPGTGYYGYTF,TGTGCCAGCTCACCGGGGACAGGGTACTATGGCTACACCTTC,TRBJ1-2,TRBD1,NA,TRBV18
CATSRDGGPYEQYF,TGTGCCACCAGCAGAGATGGGGGCCCCTACGAGCAGTACTTC,TRBJ2-7,NA,NA,TRBV15
CSVAGWRNADTQYF,TGCAGCGTTGCGGGTTGGAGGAATGCAGATACGCAGTATTTT,TRBJ2-3,NA,NA,TRBV29-1
CASSFGGGPNTGELFF,TGTGCCAGCAGCTTTGGGGGGGGCCCCAACACCGGGGAGCTGTTTTTT,TRBJ2-2,NA,NA,TRBV7-2
CASAWQLNSPLHF,TGTGCCAGTGCGTGGCAGCTAAATTCACCCCTCCACTTT,TRBJ1-6,NA,once,TRBV6-5
CASSPDRGNQPQHF,TGTGCCAGTAGTCCGGACCGAGGCAATCAGCCCCAGCATTTT,TRBJ1-5,NA,NA,TRBV19
CATSSGGGQETQYF,TGTGCCACCTCTAGCGGGGGCGGGCAAGAGACCCAGTACTTC,TRBJ2-5,TRBD2,NA,TRBV10-3
CASSIAGVGTDTQYF,TGTGCCAGTAGTATAGCGGGGGTCGGGACAGATACGCAGTATTTT,TRBJ2-3,NA,few,TRBV19
CASSLTSWSNEQFF,TGCGCCAGCAGCTTGACTAGTTGGAGCAATGAGCAGTTCTTC,TRBJ2-1,NA,NA,TRBV5-1
CASSPNTDTQYF,TGTGCCAGCAGCCCCAACACAGATACGCAGTATTTT,TRBJ2-3,NA,NA,TRBV7-2
CASSWEVGYEQYF,TGTGCCAGCAGCTGGGAGGTTGGGTACGAGCAGTACTTC,TRBJ2-7,NA,NA,TRBV7-7
CASSLGGGSYNEQFF,TGCGCCAGCAGCTTAGGCGGGGGATCGTACAATGAGCAGTTCTTC,TRBJ2-1,TRBD2,NA,TRBV5-1
CASSSIMRLAGAYSYEQYF,TGTGCCAGCAGTTCCATTATGAGACTAGCGGGGGCTTACTCCTACGAGCAGTACTTC,TRBJ2-7,TRBD2,NA,TRBV27
CASSPLSVSSGNTIYF,TGTGCCAGCAGCCCCCTGTCGGTGAGCTCTGGAAACACCATATATTTT,TRBJ1-3,NA,NA,TRBV7-2
CASTPPGLGNQPQHF,TGTGCCAGCACCCCCCCTGGGCTGGGCAATCAGCCCCAGCATTTT,TRBJ1-5,NA,NA,TRBV6-1
CASSQGRAGGLYEQYF,TGCGCCAGCAGCCAAGGCCGGGCAGGGGGTCTTTACGAGCAGTACTTC,TRBJ2-7,TRBD1,NA,TRBV4-3
CASSTSQGRETQYF,TGTGCCAGCAGCACCTCCCAGGGGCGGGAGACCCAGTACTTC,TRBJ2-5,NA,NA,TRBV5-4
CASRRGPLQEEYF,TGTGCCAGCCGACGCGGGCCGCTCCAAGAAGAGTATTTT,TRBJ2-3,NA,NA,TRBV2
CAWRTDTYEQYF,TGTGCCTGGAGAACAGATACATACGAGCAGTACTTC,TRBJ2-7,NA,NA,TRBV30
CASSYSGHQETQYF,TGTGCCAGCAGTTACTCAGGACATCAAGAGACCCAGTACTTC,TRBJ2-5,NA,NA,TRBV6-5
CASSRNPGQRPYEQYF,TGTGCCAGCAGTCGGAACCCGGGACAGAGACCCTACGAGCAGTACTTC,TRBJ2-7,TRBD1,NA,TRBV27
CASSLDFLDRVPYEQYF,TGTGCCAGCAGCTTAGACTTTCTGGACAGGGTCCCCTACGAGCAGTACTTC,TRBJ2-7,TRBD1,NA,TRBV11-2
CASSLGDRSPYEQYF,TGTGCCAGCAGCCTCGGGGACAGATCCCCCTACGAGCAGTACTTC,TRBJ2-7,TRBD1,NA,TRBV5-6
CASSLPDRAPMNTEAFF,TGTGCCAGCAGTTTACCGGACAGGGCCCCAATGAACACTGAAGCTTTCTTT,TRBJ1-1,TRBD1,NA,TRBV27
CASSKQGAEKETQYF,TGTGCCAGCAGCAAGCAGGGGGCCGAGAAAGAGACCCAGTACTTC,TRBJ2-5,TRBD1,NA,TRBV7-3
CASSKAFPGVRTGRGATDTQYF,TGTGCCAGCAGCAAAGCGTTCCCCGGGGTGCGGACTGGGCGGGGGGCCACAGATACGCAGTATTTT,TRBJ2-3,NA,NA,TRBV21-1
CASSQYYEQYF,TGTGCCAGCAGCCAATACTACGAGCAGTACTTC,TRBJ2-7,NA,NA,TRBV14